One sample yielded the 19 T cell receptor beta chains listed below, sequenced in a study of cytomegalovirus exposure and HLA in healthy donors. The study ran its PCR with 60 Vbeta and 13 Jbeta primers. Sequencing used immunoSEQ multiplex PCR; TCRdb keeps in-frame clones, though not all of them. In total, the table holds more than 75,000 clones. Sequencing used PBMCs. The receptors come from a man in his forties or fifties in good health and CMV-seropositive.

The chain is built from TRBV18 and TRBJ2-7, with 9 bases aligning to TRBD1. Trimming removed 5 bases from V and 5 bases from J; junction bases left unmatched: 10. The CDR3 spans 15 residues. Germline values: CDR1 KGHSH, CDR2 LQKENI. CDR3 residues: CASSSGTGSFDEQYF. In DNA form, the CDR3 reads TGTGCCAGCTCATCCGGGACAGGGTCTTTCGACGAGCAGTACTTC. The complete variable domain, with remaining parts taken from reference TRBV18 and TRBJ2-7, reads NAGVMQNPRHLVRRRGQEARLRCSPMKGHSHVYWYRQLPEEGLKFMVYLQKENIIDESGMPKERFSAEFPKEGPSILRIQQVVRGDSAAYFCASSSGTGSFDEQYFGPGTRLTVT.

The chain joins TRBV30 to TRBJ2-3; 7 bases are a match to TRBD2. The CDR3 has 20 amino acids. V lost 6 bases to trimming and J lost 6 bases; unmatched junction nucleotides: 30. CDR1 is GTSNPN, CDR2 SVGIG, per germline (reference sequence). Here the CDR3 DNA reads TGTGCCTGTAAGGGACTATTAAGAACCCGCGACCCCCGTGATGTCGATACGCAGTATTTT. Translated, it gives CACKGLLRTRDPRDVDTQYF.

The chain employs TRBV15 and TRBJ1-5; the D gene is possibly TRBD1 (5 bases). This CDR3 is built from 18 residues. The V gene's germline CDR1 is LNHNV and CDR2 YYDKDF (reference sequence). Trimming took 0 bases from V and 6 from J, leaving 21 bases between them. CDR3 sequence (DNA): TGTGCCACCAGCAGAGATCTGTGGGGGGTCCGGCTTCGTCAGCCCCAGCATTTT. It is translated as CATSRDLWGVRLRQPQHF.

The rearrangement joins TRBV30 to TRBJ1-5; D is possibly TRBD1 (6 bases). CDR3 length: 13 amino acids. The germline V gene encodes CDR1 GTSNPN and CDR2 SVGIG (reference sequence). With 2 bases removed from V and 4 bases from J, the gap between germline ends came to 9 bases. CDR3 sequence reads: CAWSHQGNQPQHF. DNA for the CDR3: TGTGCCTGGAGTCACCAGGGGAATCAGCCCCAGCATTTT.

The chain combines TRBV19 with TRBJ2-5, with 7 bases aligning to TRBD2. Germline V CDR1 and CDR2: LNHDA, SQIVND (reference sequence). The V and J ends lost 2 bases and 3 bases, in that order; junction bases with no gene match: 3. This CDR3 region has 14 residues. CDR3 in amino acids: CASSIWLAEETQYF. CDR3 coding DNA: TGTGCCAGTAGTATATGGCTAGCGGAAGAGACCCAGTACTTC.

The chain carries TRBV4-3 and TRBJ2-1; D not certain. Trimming removed 3 bases from V and 9 bases from J, with 9 bases in between. CDR3 length: 12 amino acids. The V gene's germline CDR1 is LGHNA and CDR2 YSLEER. In DNA form, the CDR3 reads TGCGCCAGCAGCCACGAGCTAGGTGAGCAGTTCTTC. Translating gives CASSHELGEQFF.

The chain carries TRBV7-2 and TRBJ2-7; D is possibly TRBD1 (6 bases). Germline V gives CDR1 SGHTA, CDR2 FQGNSA. V was cut by 5 bases and J by 2 bases, with 10 bases left in between. The CDR3 totals 13 residues. CDR3 amino acids: CASSGTIPYEQYF. CDR3 sequence (DNA): TGTGCCAGCAGCGGGACAATACCCTACGAGCAGTACTTC.

The chain links TRBV7-9 to TRBJ2-7, with TRBD1 as a possible D gene (5 bases). Germline V CDR1 and CDR2: SEHNR, FQNEAQ (reference sequence). V dropped 8 bases and J dropped 3 bases, with 17 bases sitting between them. This CDR3 comprises 14 residues. The CDR3: CASEVDTFSYEQYF. The CDR3 region has the DNA TGTGCCAGCGAAGTGGACACCTTTAGCTACGAGCAGTACTTC.

The chain couples TRBV5-1 to TRBJ1-3; D possibly corresponds to TRBD1 (5 bases). The CDR3 is 15 residues long. CDR1 SGHRS and CDR2 YFSETQ come from the germline V gene. Trimming left V 4 bases short and J 1 base short, with 12 bases between. CDR3 DNA: TGCGCCAGCAGCCTGGGGCCGGAGTCTGGAAACACCATATATTTT. This sequence encodes CASSLGPESGNTIYF.

V usage is TRBV7-9 and J usage is TRBJ2-7, with D perhaps TRBD2 (6 bases). V lost 0 bases and J 6 bases, leaving 12 bases between the germline ends. Germline CDR1 and CDR2: SEHNR and FQNEAQ (reference sequence). The CDR3 runs 14 residues. DNA of the CDR3: TGTGCCAGCAGCTTAGCGCGGGGCCCGCGCGAGCAGTACTTC. Its protein is CASSLARGPREQYF.

The V gene is TRBV10-2, the J gene TRBJ2-1; possibly TRBD2 for D (5 bases). Germline V gene lookup returns CDR1 WSHSY and CDR2 SAAADI. This CDR3 is built from 13 residues. The V gene lost 8 bases and the J gene lost 6 bases, with 14 bases spanning the gap. In nucleotides, the CDR3 is TGCGCCAGCGGAGGTCAAACTCCCAATGAGCAGTTCTTC. Translating it yields CASGGQTPNEQFF.

For this clone: One end of the junction is discordant with germline, which a read error may explain. The CDR3 here is CASSIGQGIAYDEQFF. CDR3 coding DNA: TGTGCCAGTAGTATAGGACAGGGTATCGCCTACGATGAGCAGTTCTTC. V and J are TRBV19 and TRBJ2-1; 7 bases agree with TRBD1. CDR3 length: 16 amino acids. In germline, CDR1 is LNHDA, CDR2 SQIVND (reference sequence).

The chain couples TRBV6-6 to TRBJ2-7; 10 nucleotides agree with TRBD2. The CDR3 totals 14 residues. J was trimmed by 6 bases and V by 5 bases; bases with no gene match: 7. CDR1 and CDR2 from the germline V gene are MNHNY and SVGAGI (reference sequence). CDR3 sequence (DNA): TGTGCCAGCAGTATACACGGGACTAGCGTCGAGCAGTACGTC. Translation gives CASSIHGTSVEQYV.

The CDR3 protein is CAWSSGGQQPQHF. The DNA of the CDR3 is TGTGCCTGGAGCTCCGGGGGGCAACAGCCCCAGCATTTT. The chain has TRBV30 and TRBJ1-5; weak D call: TRBD1 (6 bases). V was pared by 3 bases and J by 7 bases, with 13 bases between. This CDR3 region has 13 residues. Germline V lookup: CDR1 GTSNPN, CDR2 SVGIG (reference sequence). Looking up the rest from reference TRBV30 and TRBJ1-5 gives the full variable domain: SQTIHQWPATLVQPVGSPLSLECTVEGTSNPNLYWYRQAAGRGLQLLFYSVGIGQISSEVPQNLSASRPQDRQFILSSKKLLLSDSGFYLCAWSSGGQQPQHFGDGTRLSIL.

This chain uses TRBV7-9 with TRBJ1-3, with D tentatively TRBD1 (6 bases). The germline V gene has CDR1 SEHNR and CDR2 FQNEAQ (reference sequence). V lost 1 base and J lost 4, with 8 bases in between. The CDR3 spans 14 residues. In nucleotides, the CDR3 is TGTGCCAGCAGCTTAGGTGGACAGGGAAACACCATATATTTT. The encoded protein is CASSLGGQGNTIYF.

The genes are TRBV4-3 and TRBJ2-3; 8 bases are a match to TRBD2. This CDR3 is 16 amino acids long. Unmatched junction bases numbered 8, after V lost 4 bases and J lost 2 bases. Germline-derived CDR1 and CDR2 are LGHNA and YSLEER. This chain's CDR3 is CASSLQRELATDTQYF. In DNA form, the CDR3 reads TGCGCCAGCAGCCTCCAGCGGGAGTTAGCCACAGATACGCAGTATTTT.

The chain couples TRBV4-1 to TRBJ2-7, with D possibly matching TRBD1 (6 bases). CDR3 length: 14 residues. The germline V gene encodes CDR1 MGHRA and CDR2 YSYEKL. With 4 bases removed from V and 4 bases from J, the gap between germline ends came to 14 bases. CDR3 sequence reads: CASSLGHLGYEQYF. The CDR3 coding sequence is TGCGCCAGCAGCCTGGGACACCTAGGATACGAGCAGTACTTC.

The J gene is TRBJ1-1, the V gene TRBV15; possible D gene TRBD1, 5 bases. V lost 3 bases and J lost 5, with 16 bases in between. Germline-derived CDR1 and CDR2 are LNHNV and YYDKDF (reference sequence). The CDR3 consists of 15 residues. The CDR3 loop is CATSRGWGGETEAFF. The CDR3 coding sequence is TGTGCCACCAGCAGGGGGTGGGGGGGAGAGACTGAAGCTTTCTTT.

The chain uses TRBV5-1 and TRBJ2-7, with a tentative D call TRBD1 (6 bases). Trimming left V 3 bases short and J 3 bases short, with 10 bases between. The CDR3 extends over 13 amino acids. The germline gives CDR1 SGHRS, CDR2 YFSETQ. CDR3 coding DNA: TGCGCCAGCAGCTGGACAGTTGGCTACGAGCAGTACTTC. Protein: CASSWTVGYEQYF.